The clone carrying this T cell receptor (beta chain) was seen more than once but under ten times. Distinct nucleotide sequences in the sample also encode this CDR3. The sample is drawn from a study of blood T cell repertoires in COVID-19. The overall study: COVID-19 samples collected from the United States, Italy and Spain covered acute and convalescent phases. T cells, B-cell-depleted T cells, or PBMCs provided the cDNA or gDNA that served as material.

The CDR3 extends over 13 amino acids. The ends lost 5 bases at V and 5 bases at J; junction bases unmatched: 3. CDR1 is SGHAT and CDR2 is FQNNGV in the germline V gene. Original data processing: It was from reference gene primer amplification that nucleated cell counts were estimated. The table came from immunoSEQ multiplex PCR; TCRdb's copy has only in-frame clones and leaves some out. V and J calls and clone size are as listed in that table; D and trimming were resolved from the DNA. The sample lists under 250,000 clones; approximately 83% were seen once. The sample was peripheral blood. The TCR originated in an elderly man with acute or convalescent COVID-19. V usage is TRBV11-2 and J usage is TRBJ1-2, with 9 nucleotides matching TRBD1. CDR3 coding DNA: TGTGCCAGCAGCCCGGGACAGGGTTATGGCTACACCTTC. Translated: CASSPGQGYGYTF.